Presented here are 18 T cell receptor beta chains from one specimen sequenced in a study of T cells in Graves' hyperthyroidism and ophthalmopathy. Authors of the study amplified TCR beta CDR3 regions from RNA transcripts. HTBI primers were used for first-round RT-PCR of the TCR CDR3. MiXCR was run by TCRdb on the multiplex PCR reads, yielding one entry per CDR3 protein. The sample records 550,000 to 650,000 distinct CDR3 sequences, 12% to 15% being singletons. Sequencing was carried out using blood. All receptors derive from a woman in her forties with Graves' hyperthyroidism.

This clonotype has only a few counts. CDR3 protein: CASSRWERESSYEQYF. CDR3 coding DNA: TGTGCCAGCAGCCGATGGGAACGGGAGAGCTCCTACGAGCAGTACTTC. This chain links TRBV7-2 with TRBJ2-7; maybe TRBD2 (6 bases). The CDR3 runs to 16 residues. V shed 5 bases and J shed 0 bases, with 17 bases lying between them. Germline assignment: CDR1 SGHTA and CDR2 FQGNSA.

This rearrangement joins TRBV7-2 to TRBJ2-1, with 10 bases that match TRBD2. Trimming took 2 bases from V and 6 from J; bases not matched to a gene: 13. CDR3 size: 18 residues. Per germline, CDR1 SGHTA and CDR2 FQGNSA. The CDR3 sequence is CASSLIPVASGSANEQFF. The CDR3 DNA is TGTGCCAGCAGCTTAATTCCCGTGGCTAGCGGGAGTGCCAATGAGCAGTTCTTC.

The chain combines TRBV6-1 with TRBJ2-1; 7 nucleotides align to TRBD2. Per the germline V gene, CDR1 is MNHNS and CDR2 is SASEGT. The length of the CDR3 is 13 residues. Unmatched junction bases numbered 8, after V lost 8 bases and J lost 7 bases. The CDR3 region has the DNA TGTGCCAGCGGGGACTACTCGGGGAATGAGCAGTTCTTC. The encoded protein is CASGDYSGNEQFF.

The rearrangement links TRBV27 to TRBJ2-6, with D possibly matching TRBD2 (7 bases). Germline V lookup: CDR1 MNHEY, CDR2 SMNVEV (reference sequence). With 5 bases removed from V and 4 bases from J, the gap between germline ends came to 24 bases. This CDR3 is built from 19 residues. The CDR3 DNA follows: TGTGCCAGCAGTATAGGACACGGGGGGCCCCTTTCCGGGGCCAACGTCCTGACTTTC. The encoded protein is CASSIGHGGPLSGANVLTF.

Note on this clonotype: It may be a read error: a sequence one base away is much more abundant. The V call is TRBV6-5, the J call TRBJ1-2; no reliable D call. CDR3 length: 14 residues. CDR1 MNHEY and CDR2 SVGAGI come from the germline V gene. The V end lost 0 bases, the J end lost 4 bases, and 9 bases lay between the germline ends. CDR3 amino acids: CASSYSPLTYGYTF. The CDR3 DNA sequence: TGTGCCAGCAGTTACTCGCCCTTAACCTATGGCTACACCTTC.

The table lists this clonotype with a few counts. The CDR3 spells CSARRQGFNEKLFF. CDR3 DNA sequence: TGCAGTGCTCGGAGACAGGGTTTTAATGAAAAACTGTTTTTT. The chain combines TRBV20-1 with TRBJ1-4, with 7 bases aligning to TRBD1. V shed 5 bases, J shed 4 bases, and the junction held 7 bases outside the gene matches. The V gene's germline CDR1 is DFQATT and CDR2 SNEGSKA (reference sequence). The CDR3 extends over 14 amino acids.

This clonotype appeared many times. V is TRBV3-1 and J is TRBJ1-1, with a possible D match to TRBD1 (5 bases). This CDR3 region has 12 residues. V lost 5 bases to trimming and J lost 4 bases, with 8 bases between them. Germline-derived CDR1 and CDR2 are LGHDT and YNNKEL (reference sequence). CDR3 nucleotides: TGTGCCAGCAGCGACACAGGCACTGAAGCTTTCTTT. This codes for CASSDTGTEAFF.

Remarks on this clonotype: A much larger clonotype is one base distant, so this may be a read error. V gene TRBV3-1 combines with J gene TRBJ2-4; 7 positions match TRBD2. Germline loops: CDR1 LGHDT, CDR2 YNNKEL (reference sequence). The CDR3 loop spans 12 amino acids. With 1 base clipped from V and 15 bases from J, the junction kept 6 bases outside the gene matches. The CDR3 bases are TGTGCCAGCAGCCAAGCGTCTAGCGGTCGGTACTTC. Translating it yields CASSQASSGRYF.

This clonotype came up a few times. This may be a read error, as it is one base from a much larger clone. This chain uses TRBV6-1 with TRBJ1-1, with TRBD1 matching 8 bases. Germline V lookup: CDR1 MNHNS, CDR2 SASEGT. The CDR3 covers 15 residues. Trimming took 6 bases from V and 1 from J; bases not matched to a gene: 7. The CDR3 protein is CASRTGGTGNTEAFF. CDR3 nucleotide sequence: TGTGCCAGCAGAACCGGCGGGACAGGGAACACTGAAGCTTTCTTT.

This clonotype was seen many times. This chain uses TRBV30 with TRBJ2-5; tentatively, D is TRBD2 (5 bases). Germline CDR1 is GTSNPN and CDR2 is SVGIG (reference sequence). The CDR3 is 13 amino acids. The V end was cut by 0 bases, the J end by 6 bases, with 11 bases between. The CDR3 DNA sequence: TGTGCCTGGAGTGTAGGAGGTATCCAGACCCAGTACTTC. This gives the protein CAWSVGGIQTQYF. Combining the CDR3 with reference TRBV30 and TRBJ2-5 gives the whole variable domain SQTIHQWPATLVQPVGSPLSLECTVEGTSNPNLYWYRQAAGRGLQLLFYSVGIGQISSEVPQNLSASRPQDRQFILSSKKLLLSDSGFYLCAWSVGGIQTQYFGPGTRLLVL.

With regard to this clonotype: This clone may be a read error of a much larger clone one base away. J is TRBJ1-4 and V is TRBV7-9, with D unresolved. The CDR3 contains 15 residues. Trimming cost V 4 bases and J 3 bases, with 12 bases left between them. The germline gives CDR1 SEHNR, CDR2 FQNEAQ (reference sequence). The CDR3 loop reads CASSSTSAANEKLFF. CDR3 in DNA: TGTGCCAGCAGCTCGACCTCGGCAGCTAATGAAAAACTGTTTTTT.

This clonotype was recorded many times. V gene TRBV28 combines with J gene TRBJ2-3, with 7 bases aligning to TRBD2. V lost 5 bases, J lost 5 bases, and 7 bases stayed unmatched. From germline, CDR1 is MDHEN and CDR2 SYDVKM. This CDR3 spans 14 amino acids. CDR3 nucleotides: TGTGCCAGCAGTCTAGCGGTACCACGAGATACGCAGTATTTT. Its translation is CASSLAVPRDTQYF.

This clonotype has only a few counts. The junction and the germline gene differ at one end; a read error may be behind it. CDR3: CASSGDRVGSRANVLTF. DNA of the CDR3: TGTGCCAGCAGCGGGGACAGGGTCGGCTCTAGGGCCAACGTCCTGACTTTC. The chain carries TRBV7-9 and TRBJ2-6, with 9 nucleotides matching TRBD1. The CDR3 contains 17 residues. Germline V gene sequence: CDR1 SEHNR, CDR2 FQNEAQ (reference sequence). The full variable domain, completed using reference TRBV7-9 and TRBJ2-6, is DTGVSQNPRHKITKRGQNVTFRCDPISEHNRLYWYRQTLGQGPEFLTYFQNEAQLEKSRLLSDRFSAERPKGSFSTLEIQRTEQGDSAMYLCASSGDRVGSRANVLTFGAGSRLTVL.

Ten or more counts support this clonotype. V usage is TRBV28 and J usage is TRBJ2-7, with D unclear. Trimming removed 1 base from V and 7 bases from J, with 11 bases in between. The CDR3 totals 13 residues. Germline V gives CDR1 MDHEN, CDR2 SYDVKM. The CDR3: CASSLLALREQYF. CDR3 nucleotides: TGTGCCAGCAGTTTATTGGCTCTTCGGGAGCAGTACTTC.

The V and J genes are TRBV30 and TRBJ1-2, with D possibly matching TRBD1 (6 bases). V lost 3 bases, J lost 5 bases, and 13 bases lay in between. The CDR3 is made up of 13 amino acids. The germline gives CDR1 GTSNPN, CDR2 SVGIG (reference sequence). The CDR3, as DNA: TGTGCCTGGAGCAACAGGGAAGTATATGGCTACACCTTC. As protein: CAWSNREVYGYTF.

This clonotype was detected a few times. The chain has TRBV12-3 or TRBV12-4 and TRBJ2-1, with 10 bases that match TRBD2. Unmatched junction bases numbered 9, after V lost 3 bases and J lost 10 bases. This CDR3 has 15 amino acids. CDR3 coding DNA: TGTGCCAGCAGTTTCGGACTAGCGGTTCCTGTGGAGCAGTTCTTC. Translation gives CASSFGLAVPVEQFF.

The chain carries TRBV10-3 and TRBJ1-1; D is undetermined. Between the trimmed V and J ends, which lost 0 bases and 0 bases, there was a span of 8 bases. The germline V gene encodes CDR1 ENHRY and CDR2 SYGVKD. CDR3 length equals 15 residues. The CDR3, as DNA: TGTGCCATCAGTGAGTCGCCGGTAGTGAACACTGAAGCTTTCTTT. It yields the protein CAISESPVVNTEAFF.

This clonotype was seen at least ten times. The genes are TRBV6-1 and TRBJ2-3; 12 bases line up with TRBD2. Germline V lookup: CDR1 MNHNS, CDR2 SASEGT. This CDR3 region has 16 residues. Trimming removed 5 bases from V and 5 bases from J; junction bases left unmatched: 8. CDR3 bases: TGTGCCAGCAGTTCCAGACTAGCGGGAGACAGAGATACGCAGTATTTT. It specifies CASSSRLAGDRDTQYF.